This entry lists 24 T cell receptor beta chains sequenced from one sample in a study of identical twins. MiXCR, run by TCRdb on the 5' RACE reads, gives a single entry per CDR3 protein. The sample shows under 250,000 distinct CDR3 sequences, around 7.6% of them seen only once. The same data also contributed to another study, on yellow fever vaccine responses in identical twins.

Material for sequencing was CD8+ T cells sorted from blood. The receptors stem from a woman aged 18-29 years in good health.

This clonotype was detected many times. The chain links TRBV15 to TRBJ2-1, with D possibly being TRBD2 (6 bases). CDR3 size: 16 residues. Germline V gives CDR1 LNHNV, CDR2 YYDKDF (reference sequence). V gave up 0 bases and J gave up 5 bases, with 14 bases separating them. The CDR3 region has the DNA TGTGCCACCAGCAGAGAGACGTCGGGAGTTAACAATGAGCAGTTCTTC. It specifies CATSRETSGVNNEQFF.

About this clonotype itself: A read error may produce the germline difference seen at one junction end. V is TRBV6-4 and J is TRBJ1-6; the D gene is possibly TRBD1 (6 bases). Germline lookup yields CDR1 MRHNA and CDR2 SNTAGT. This CDR3 has 17 residues. The CDR3, as DNA: TGTGCCAGCAGAGACTCGGCGGGACAACTCTATAATTCACCCCTCCACTTT. It specifies CASRDSAGQLYNSPLHF.

This clonotype was counted only a few times. The chain carries TRBV6-2 or TRBV6-3 and TRBJ2-2; the D is unclear. Germline lookup yields CDR1 MNHEY and CDR2 SVGEGT. The CDR3 has 13 residues. V lost 4 bases and J 2 bases, leaving 5 bases between the germline ends. The CDR3 DNA follows: TGTGCCAGCAGTTCAGATAACACCGGGGAGCTGTTTTTT. Encoded protein: CASSSDNTGELFF.

This clonotype was seen ten or more times. The rearrangement joins TRBV11-2 to TRBJ2-2; a possible D gene is TRBD1 (6 bases). Looked up from germline, CDR1 is SGHAT and CDR2 is FQNNGV. This CDR3 spans 15 amino acids. Trimming left V 1 base short and J 4 bases short, with 10 bases between. The CDR3 here is CASSLGAGVTGELFF. The CDR3 DNA sequence: TGTGCCAGCAGCTTAGGAGCAGGGGTCACCGGGGAGCTGTTTTTT.

This sequence joins TRBV11-2 and TRBJ2-3; tentative D call: TRBD2 (6 bases). The V end lost 0 bases, the J end lost 5 bases, and 9 bases lay between the germline ends. Germline V gives CDR1 SGHAT, CDR2 FQNNGV. This CDR3 has 14 residues. The DNA for the CDR3 is TGTGCCAGCAGCTTAGACAGGCGGGAAGATACGCAGTATTTT. Translated, it gives CASSLDRREDTQYF. Together with reference TRBV11-2 and TRBJ2-3, the CDR3 gives the full variable domain: EAGVAQSPRYKIIEKRQSVAFWCNPISGHATLYWYQQILGQGPKLLIQFQNNGVVDDSQLPKDRFSAERLKGVDSTLKIQPAKLEDSAVYLCASSLDRREDTQYFGPGTRLTVL.

This clonotype was seen ten or more times. V and J are TRBV9 and TRBJ1-4; possible D gene TRBD1, 6 bases. This CDR3 spans 14 amino acids. Trimming pared 7 bases from V and 7 bases from J, leaving 17 bases between. Per germline, CDR1 SGDLS and CDR2 YYNGEE. The CDR3 DNA reads TGTGCCAGCTCCGGGGGGGGCGCCTCTGAAAAACTGTTTTTT. Amino acid sequence: CASSGGGASEKLFF.

This clonotype was observed many times. This chain links TRBV6-1 with TRBJ2-7; D is possibly TRBD2 (8 bases). V was shortened by 5 bases and J by 5 bases, with 19 bases between the two germline ends. Germline-derived CDR1 and CDR2 are MNHNS and SASEGT. The CDR3 is 15 residues long. In DNA form, the CDR3 reads TGTGCCAGCAGTCAGGGGGGCGGGAGGTACCACGAGCAGTACTTC. This codes for CASSQGGGRYHEQYF.

In this sample, this clonotype turned up many times. In DNA, the CDR3 is TGTGCCAGCAGGTATCTGCTAGGCTCCGCCGGGGAGCTGTTTTTT. Protein sequence: CASRYLLGSAGELFF. The rearrangement joins TRBV28 to TRBJ2-2; D not resolved. Trimming shortened V by 6 bases and J by 6 bases, and 17 bases separated the two germline ends. CDR1 and CDR2 from the germline V gene are MDHEN and SYDVKM. The CDR3 covers 15 residues.

The chain carries TRBV13 and TRBJ1-6; D unclear. This CDR3 has 15 residues. V lost 0 bases to trimming and J lost 3 bases, with 6 bases between them. Germline CDR1 PRHDT, CDR2 FYEKMQ (reference sequence). The CDR3 DNA reads as TGTGCCAGCAGCTTAGGGGCGGGCTATAATTCACCCCTCCACTTT. Encoded protein: CASSLGAGYNSPLHF.

This clonotype was seen at least ten times. The chain joins TRBV7-9 to TRBJ1-1, with D possibly matching TRBD1 (6 bases). V was pared by 8 bases and J by 0 bases, with 22 bases between. Germline-derived CDR1 and CDR2 are SEHNR and FQNEAQ (reference sequence). This CDR3 comprises 17 residues. This CDR3 reads CASLRNDRTVMNTEAFF. The CDR3, as DNA: TGTGCCAGCCTCCGCAATGATCGGACAGTAATGAACACTGAAGCTTTCTTT. Complete variable domain (other parts from reference TRBV7-9 and TRBJ1-1): DTGVSQNPRHKITKRGQNVTFRCDPISEHNRLYWYRQTLGQGPEFLTYFQNEAQLEKSRLLSDRFSAERPKGSFSTLEIQRTEQGDSAMYLCASLRNDRTVMNTEAFFGQGTRLTVV.

This clonotype was seen repeatedly, ten times or more. The CDR3 DNA follows: TGCAGTGCTAGAAATCTAGCGGGAGTTTACAATGAGCAGTTCTTC. Protein: CSARNLAGVYNEQFF. The chain is built from TRBV20-1 and TRBJ2-1; 10 positions match TRBD2. The CDR3 spans 15 residues. With V trimmed by 2 bases and J by 4 bases, 5 bases remained unmatched. Germline CDR1 and CDR2: DFQATT and SNEGSKA (reference sequence).

This clonotype was counted a few times. CDR3 sequence reads: CASSYPGEQFF. The CDR3 DNA follows: TGTGCCAGCAGTTACCCCGGCGAGCAGTTCTTC. The gene calls are TRBV12-3 or TRBV12-4 and TRBJ2-1, with D uncertain. The CDR3 spans 11 residues. The V and J ends lost 4 bases and 10 bases respectively, with 8 bases between them.

This clonotype has more than one count but fewer than ten. The CDR3 reads CASGPGLSYEQYF. The CDR3 region has the DNA TGTGCCAGCGGCCCCGGGCTCTCCTACGAGCAGTACTTC. The genes are TRBV5-6 and TRBJ2-7; D unresolved. CDR1 is SGHDT and CDR2 is YYEEEE in the germline V gene. V gave up 7 bases and J gave up 0 bases, with 11 bases separating them. The CDR3 has 13 residues.

This clonotype was detected only a few times. The chain uses TRBV28 and TRBJ1-2; D ambiguous. With 2 bases removed from V and 3 bases from J, the gap between germline ends came to 7 bases. Per the germline V gene, CDR1 is MDHEN and CDR2 is SYDVKM. The CDR3 runs to 13 residues. CDR3 loop: CASSLLAHYGYTF. CDR3 DNA: TGTGCCAGCAGTTTACTTGCACACTATGGCTACACCTTC.

CDR3 DNA sequence: TGCAGTGCCCGTCCCGTGACAGACAACATAGATACGCAGTATTTT. Encoded protein: CSARPVTDNIDTQYF. The rearrangement uses TRBV20-1 and TRBJ2-3, with TRBD1 as a possible D gene (5 bases). The CDR3 extends over 15 amino acids. Germline values: CDR1 DFQATT, CDR2 SNEGSKA (reference sequence). Deletions cut 6 bases from V and 5 bases from J, with 21 bases between.

Ten or more counts support this clonotype. The genes are TRBV12-3 or TRBV12-4 and TRBJ2-2; the D is unclear. The V end lost 6 bases, the J end lost 7 bases, and 6 bases lay between the germline ends. The CDR3 is 11 residues long. The DNA for the CDR3 is TGTGCCAGCAGCCAAAGCGGGGAGCTGTTTTTT. Amino acid sequence: CASSQSGELFF.

Of note for this clonotype: A much larger clone lies one base from this, so it may be a read error. The gene calls are TRBV12-3 or TRBV12-4 and TRBJ1-6, with D hard to call. V was pared by 6 bases and J by 12 bases, with 18 bases between. CDR3 size: 14 residues. The CDR3 sequence is CASSSGPGDLPLHF. In DNA form, the CDR3 reads TGTGCCAGCAGCTCCGGGCCTGGGGATTTACCCCTCCACTTT.

V and J are TRBV11-2 and TRBJ2-7; the D call may be TRBD1 or TRBD2 (5 bases each). Trimming removed 0 bases at V and 3 bases at J, with 9 bases between. CDR1 is SGHAT and CDR2 is FQNNGV in the germline V gene. The CDR3 loop spans 14 amino acids. The CDR3 DNA sequence: TGTGCCAGCAGCTTAGATCGGGGCAGCTACGAGCAGTACGTC. Translating gives CASSLDRGSYEQYV.

This clonotype was counted at least ten times. This chain links TRBV4-1 with TRBJ1-6; 11 bases match TRBD1. The CDR3 consists of 18 residues. Germline lookup yields CDR1 MGHRA and CDR2 YSYEKL. J lost 8 bases, V lost 2 bases, and 11 bases had no gene match. The CDR3 is CASSQQGVVGQGDSPLHF. The CDR3 DNA follows: TGCGCCAGCAGCCAACAAGGGGTCGTGGGACAGGGGGATTCACCCCTCCACTTT.

This clonotype has more than one count but fewer than ten. The rearrangement uses TRBV28 and TRBJ2-6; D remains ambiguous. The CDR3 covers 14 residues. CDR1 is MDHEN and CDR2 is SYDVKM in the germline V gene. The V gene lost 8 bases and the J gene lost 0 bases, with 8 bases spanning the gap. In DNA, the CDR3 is TGTGCCAGCGGAAAAGACTCTGGGGCCAACGTCCTGACTTTC. Protein product: CASGKDSGANVLTF.

The V call is TRBV6-5, the J call TRBJ2-7; tentatively, D is TRBD1 (5 bases). V lost 1 base and J 5 bases, leaving 15 bases between the germline ends. The CDR3 extends over 15 amino acids. CDR1 and CDR2 from the germline V gene are MNHEY and SVGAGI. The CDR3, as DNA: TGTGCCAGCAGTTACTTGGGGCCCCGTTTTAACGAGCAGTACTTC. Its protein product is CASSYLGPRFNEQYF.

The chain joins TRBV5-1 to TRBJ1-4; 7 bases fit TRBD1. The CDR3 loop spans 15 amino acids. Germline lookup yields CDR1 SGHRS and CDR2 YFSETQ. Germline trimming cut 0 bases from V and 6 bases from J; bases unmatched to any gene: 5. The CDR3 region is CASSLDRGVDEKLFF. The CDR3 coding sequence is TGCGCCAGCAGCTTGGACAGGGGTGTCGATGAAAAACTGTTTTTT.

This clonotype was detected many times. V gene TRBV4-1 combines with J gene TRBJ2-1; TRBD2 matches at 9 bases. The CDR3 spans 15 residues. Germline assignment: CDR1 MGHRA and CDR2 YSYEKL. Trimming took 1 base from V and 4 from J; bases not matched to a gene: 2. The CDR3 DNA reads TGCGCCAGCAGCCAAGGGACTAGCGTATACAATGAGCAGTTCTTC. It is translated as CASSQGTSVYNEQFF.

The genes are TRBV25-1 and TRBJ2-1; TRBD1 agrees at 11 bases. The germline CDR1 and CDR2 sequences are MGHDK and SYGVNS. V dropped 6 bases and J dropped 8; count of bases not matched to a gene: 9. The CDR3 covers 15 residues. CDR3 sequence: CASSSWTGGFYEQFF. CDR3 nucleotide sequence: TGTGCCAGCAGCTCGTGGACAGGGGGCTTTTATGAGCAGTTCTTC.